This T cell receptor beta chain was identified during a study of CD4 T cells in relation to SARS-CoV-2 and coronaviruses. Study context: ViraFEST: approximately 10-day antigen culture of PBMCs, then TCR beta CDR3 sequencing. The negative reference was HIV-1 Nef peptide pool or peptide-free culture.

The unexposed donors gave CD4+ T cells in about 2010-2018, prior to COVID-19. The cells were cultured for about ten days before CD4+ T cells were isolated. Cultures held under 2.5 million PBMCs per well with roughly 10 IU/ml IL-2. Germline lookup yields CDR1 LGHDT and CDR2 YNNKEL (reference sequence). V was clipped by 4 bases and J by 2 bases, with 5 bases between them. The CDR3 loop spans 12 amino acids. Comments on this clone: Its antigen is currently unknown.

Libraries were prepared by immunoSEQ multiplex PCR; TCRdb keeps only in-frame clonotypes and omits some of them. The data hold about 16,000 clones, with 65% to 85% observed a single time. The material sequenced was CD4+ T cells from PBMCs, cultured in vitro. The TCR was taken from a human donor in good health. The gene calls are TRBV3-1 (or the pseudogene TRBV3-2) and TRBJ1-2; unclear D gene. The CDR3 sequence: CASSLSNYGYTF. In DNA form, the CDR3 reads TGTGCCAGCAGCCTTAGCAACTATGGCTACACCTTC.